This T cell receptor (beta chain) came from a study of T cell changes during pregnancy in multiple sclerosis. The junction had 13 bases not matched to a gene; V was cut back by 4 bases and J by 5 bases. This CDR3 comprises 16 residues. Germline V lookup: CDR1 MNHEY, CDR2 SMNVEV (reference sequence). Generated by immunoSEQ multiplex PCR, the TCRdb table keeps only in-frame clones and is missing some. The sample has approximately 89,000 clones, approximately 94% seen once; the top ten hold roughly 2.5%. Specimen: peripheral blood, collected in the third trimester of pregnancy. The chain links TRBV27 to TRBJ2-5, with TRBD2 matching over 7 bases. This TCR was recovered from a female donor with multiple sclerosis, enrolled in a pregnancy study. The CDR3 here is CASSSSGGFVSETQYF. The CDR3, as DNA: TGTGCCAGCAGTTCTAGCGGTGGGTTTGTGTCGGAGACCCAGTACTTC.